A single sample is the source of the 7 T cell receptor beta chains below, sequenced in a study of blood T cell repertoires in COVID-19. Method: immunoSEQ multiplex PCR; TCRdb's copy keeps in-frame clones and lacks some. Of about 370,000 clones in the sample, around 89% were seen once. The sample consisted of PBMCs or T cells enriched from blood (not recorded which). The origin of the receptors is a man aged 18 to 29 who had recovered from COVID-19.

The J gene is TRBJ1-2, the V gene TRBV12-3 or TRBV12-4; 9 positions agree with TRBD1. This CDR3 is built from 12 residues. Germline trimming cut 5 bases from V and 7 bases from J; bases unmatched to any gene: 2. This CDR3 is CASSQGQGGYTF. The CDR3, as DNA: TGTGCCAGCAGTCAGGGACAGGGTGGCTACACCTTC.

The J gene is TRBJ2-7, the V gene TRBV4-1; TRBD2 matches 9 bases. Germline V CDR1 and CDR2: MGHRA, YSYEKL. The CDR3 consists of 15 residues. The junction had 9 bases not matched to a gene; V was cut back by 4 bases and J by 5 bases. For the CDR3, the DNA is TGCGCCAGCAGCCTATCGGCTAGCGGGAAGGACGAGCAGTACTTC. Its translation is CASSLSASGKDEQYF.

The V and J genes are TRBV12-3 or TRBV12-4 and TRBJ1-1; D is uncertain. The CDR3 is made up of 13 amino acids. The germline V and J ends were trimmed by 5 bases and 11 bases, with 18 bases remaining between them. CDR3 residues: CASSPGGPVMAFF. CDR3 DNA: TGTGCCAGCAGTCCAGGAGGGCCAGTGATGGCTTTCTTT.

V and J are TRBV7-8 and TRBJ2-1; 10 bases line up with TRBD2. With V trimmed by 5 bases and J by 7 bases, 8 bases remained unmatched. Germline V lookup: CDR1 SGHVS, CDR2 FQNEAQ. The CDR3 runs 15 residues. The CDR3 sequence is CASSPSGRGRNEQFF. The CDR3 DNA reads TGTGCCAGCAGCCCGAGCGGGAGGGGTCGGAATGAGCAGTTCTTC. Full variable domain (missing parts from reference TRBV7-8 and TRBJ2-1): GAGVSQSPRYKVAKRGQDVALRCDPISGHVSLFWYQQALGQGPEFLTYFQNEAQLDKSGLPSDRFFAERPEGSVSTLKIQRTQQEDSAVYLCASSPSGRGRNEQFFGPGTRLTVL.

The chain carries TRBV7-9 and TRBJ2-7, with a weak D call TRBD2 (6 bases). This CDR3 is built from 15 residues. Trimming took 5 bases from V and 3 from J, leaving 17 bases between them. From germline, CDR1 is SEHNR and CDR2 FQNEAQ (reference sequence). CDR3 in amino acids: CASSRVPEGGYEQYF. CDR3 in DNA: TGTGCCAGCAGCCGGGTTCCCGAGGGAGGCTACGAGCAGTACTTC.

The V gene is TRBV30, the J gene TRBJ2-7; 7 bases align to TRBD2. The V gene's germline CDR1 is GTSNPN and CDR2 SVGIG (reference sequence). Germline trimming cut 0 bases from V and 6 bases from J; bases unmatched to any gene: 8. This CDR3 has 14 amino acids. The CDR3 DNA is TGTGCCTGGAGTGTGTTCGGGGGAGGGGTCGAGCAGTACTTC. It is translated as CAWSVFGGGVEQYF. Complete variable domain (other parts from reference TRBV30 and TRBJ2-7): SQTIHQWPATLVQPVGSPLSLECTVEGTSNPNLYWYRQAAGRGLQLLFYSVGIGQISSEVPQNLSASRPQDRQFILSSKKLLLSDSGFYLCAWSVFGGGVEQYFGPGTRLTVT.

This chain uses TRBV20-1 with TRBJ2-1, with 13 bases lining up with TRBD2. CDR1 is DFQATT, CDR2 SNEGSKA, per germline (reference sequence). CDR3 length: 17 residues. The J segment lost 1 base and the V segment lost 3 bases, leaving 6 bases of the junction unmatched. Here the CDR3 DNA reads TGCAGTGCTAGTATACTAGCGGGGGGGAGATCCTACAATGAGCAGTTCTTC. This codes for CSASILAGGRSYNEQFF.